The T cell receptor (beta chain) under discussion was sequenced for a study of T-cell memory formation after mild COVID-19 (dated by TCRdb to about 2021). Regarding the research as a whole: TCR sequence clusters from the two donors were largely donor specific. T-cell clones expanding and contracting after mild COVID-19 in a couple of donors were tracked by longitudinal TCRalpha and TCRbeta repertoire sequencing. The cohort comprised two young, previously healthy adult volunteers, one female and one male.

Remarks on this clonotype: Its antigen remains unidentified. Base qualities are not recorded, but no much larger clone differs from it by a single base.

Overall study results and their limits: From day 15 to 85, contracting clones showed balanced CD4/CD8 phenotypes, whereas a second wave of clones that expanded from day 15 to 37 leaned towards CD4+. SARS-CoV-2 specificity of the second-wave clones peaking on day 37 was not confirmed. Contracting CD4+ clones were located mainly in the CM and EM memory subsets, whereas CD8+ clones were found to be enriched in EMRA. The study included only two mild cases, and larger cohorts that include severe cases with pre-infection samples were judged to be necessary. Some responding clones were found in pre-infection memory, which suggests that pre-existing cross-reactive memory T cells took part in the SARS-CoV-2 response.

The germline V gene supplies CDR1 MNHEY and CDR2 SVGAGI. The CDR3 spans 17 residues, from the cysteine through the phenylalanine. Only CDR3 DNA remains: 51 bases, in frame from the first base. A distance of 18 bases separates the germline ends of V and J, which lose 6 bases and 0 bases respectively. Ficoll-Paque density gradient centrifugation was the method used to isolate PBMCs. The instrument given in TCRdb is Illumina NovaSeq 6000. cDNA libraries for TCRalpha and TCRbeta were prepared by 5'RACE using constant-segment primers, with sample barcodes and unique molecular identifiers added. RNA was extracted from every sample with Trizol reagent. Library amplification was performed in two PCR steps, and a second sample barcode and Illumina TruSeq adapters were introduced in the second step. Libraries were sequenced on an Illumina NovaSeq with 2 x 150 bp paired-end reads. The published analysis was carried out like this. With migec v1.2.7, reads were demultiplexed and then collapsed into UMI-guided consensus sequences. Using mixcr v2.1.11, the UMI consensuses were aligned to TRA and TRB V and J templates and assembled into clonotypes. A clonotype was counted as expanded or contracted only when both edgeR and NoisET called the clonotype significant, with the noise models trained on biological replicates. edgeR calls used a false discovery rate-adjusted p below 0.01 and a log2 fold-change threshold of 1. As an exploratory analysis of dynamics, PCA with hierarchical clustering was applied to max-normalized trajectories of the 1000 most abundant clonotypes. The CD4 or CD8 phenotype of responding clones was assigned using the separately sequenced CD4+ and CD8+ repertoires. TCRdb trimmed the raw reads at Q25, called clones with MiXCR and kept productive beta chains. Rows matching on CDR3 protein sequence are summarized as one entry with the most common DNA and genes. These V and J calls originate from TCRdb's pipeline instead of the authors' own analysis. This sample gives some 150,000 distinct CDR3 sequences in total; around 15% of them show up just once. About 30% of the sample lies in the top ten.

The receptor comes from an adult woman who had mild COVID-19 (a few samples of this study predate the infection). The sample titles of this study are shuffled in the database, so cell type and time point are left out; the donor was told from shared clones. The rearrangement joined TRBV6-5 to TRBJ2-4, and possibly TRBD1, on 7 matching bases. The sequenced sample consisted of PBMCs or a T cell subset sorted from them (not recorded which). The DNA is as follows: TGTGCCAGCAGCGACCCGGGGCAGGGGGGAGCCAAAAACATTCAGTACTTC. The encoded protein is CASSDPGQGGAKNIQYF.